These T cell receptor beta chains were read from a single sample in a study of T cells in tuberculosis. Measured with immunoSEQ multiplex PCR; TCRdb has only the in-frame clones, and not every one. The sample contains 40,000 to 45,000 clones, more than 90% of which appear only once. The source material was PBMCs. All receptors come from a donor aged 10-29 years with latent tuberculosis or without tuberculosis infection. Both conserved end residues are part of each CDR3. D genes are given only for firm matches. The size entry is marked missing in some rows and otherwise reads once, few, many or a size class.

TRBV13,TRBJ2-3,TRBD2,NA,CASSPTSGTDTQYF,TGTGCCAGCAGCCCGACTAGCGGAACAGATACGCAGTATTTT
TRBV11-1,TRBJ1-1,NA,NA,CASSLRAMDTEAFF,TGTGCCAGCAGCTTGAGGGCTATGGACACTGAAGCTTTCTTT
TRBV5-1,TRBJ2-3,TRBD2,NA,CASSLGGRALSTDTQYF,TGCGCCAGCAGCTTGGGGGGGAGGGCCTTAAGCACAGATACGCAGTATTTT
TRBV7-6,TRBJ2-5,TRBD2,NA,CASSFTSAGGETQYF,TGTGCCAGCAGCTTCACAAGTGCGGGAGGAGAGACCCAGTACTTC
TRBV27,TRBJ2-3,NA,NA,CASSLGARPSTDTQYF,TGTGCCAGCAGTTTAGGAGCGAGACCTAGCACAGATACGCAGTATTTT
TRBV10-3,TRBJ1-1,NA,NA,CAISDRGKTEAFF,TGTGCCATCAGTGACCGGGGGAAGACTGAAGCTTTCTTT
TRBV30,TRBJ1-1,NA,once,CAWSYFEGGTGSGAFF,TGTGCCTGGAGTTATTTTGAGGGTGGAACTGGATCGGGTGCTTTCTTT
TRBV11-2,TRBJ2-7,TRBD1,NA,CASSLWTGMYF,TGTGCCAGCAGCTTATGGACAGGGATGTACTTC
TRBV5-5,TRBJ2-7,TRBD1,NA,CASRPQGVVNEQYF,TGTGCCAGCAGGCCACAGGGGGTTGTTAACGAGCAGTACTTC
TRBV7-3,TRBJ2-7,NA,NA,CASSQGFGREQYF,TGTGCCAGCAGCCAGGGTTTTGGACGCGAGCAGTACTTC
TRBV19,TRBJ1-1,NA,NA,CASSRALNTEAFF,TGTGCCAGTAGTAGGGCTTTGAACACTGAAGCTTTCTTT
TRBV7-6,TRBJ1-2,NA,NA,CASSLGGVGAGGYTF,TGTGCCAGCAGCCTCGGTGGAGTCGGAGCTGGGGGCTACACCTTC
TRBV25-1,TRBJ2-2,TRBD1,NA,CASSAFDRVSSTGELFF,TGTGCCAGCAGTGCGTTTGACAGGGTATCGTCGACCGGGGAGCTGTTTTTT
TRBV11-2,TRBJ2-7,NA,once,CASSSFYEQYF,TGTGCCAGCAGCTCTTTCTACGAGCAGTACTTC
TRBV9,TRBJ2-3,TRBD1,NA,CASSVESDRGLSDTQYF,TGTGCCAGCAGCGTAGAGAGTGACAGGGGGCTTTCTGATACGCAGTATTTT
TRBV7-3,TRBJ1-2,TRBD1,once,CASSLTQTGGANGYTF,TGTGCCAGCAGCCTAACACAGACAGGGGGCGCGAATGGCTACACCTTC
TRBV6-1,TRBJ1-1,TRBD1,NA,CSTVPGQGMNTEAFF,TGTTCAACTGTCCCGGGACAGGGAATGAACACTGAAGCTTTCTTT
TRBV19,TRBJ1-1,NA,NA,CASSDNGVNTEAFF,TGTGCCAGTAGTGATAACGGGGTGAACACTGAAGCTTTCTTT
TRBV7-6,TRBJ2-7,NA,NA,CASSLVDDRSYEQYF,TGTGCCAGCAGCTTAGTCGATGACAGATCCTACGAGCAGTACTTC
TRBV10-3,TRBJ2-2,TRBD1,once,CAIRDREDTGELFF,TGTGCCATCAGGGACAGGGAGGACACCGGGGAGCTGTTTTTT
TRBV10-1,TRBJ2-1,TRBD2,NA,CASSGKTSGGSSSQSYNEQFF,TGCGCCAGCAGTGGGAAAACTAGCGGGGGCTCCAGTAGTCAATCCTACAATGAGCAGTTCTTC
TRBV5-1,TRBJ1-2,NA,NA,CASSTGGVEANYGYTF,TGCGCCAGCTCGACCGGGGGGGTGGAGGCGAACTATGGCTACACCTTC
TRBV27,TRBJ2-7,NA,NA,CASSLSLGSSYEQYF,TGTGCCAGCAGTTTATCGCTAGGGAGCTCCTACGAGCAGTACTTC
TRBV6-6,TRBJ2-1,TRBD2,NA,CASSYSGSYNEQFF,TGTGCCAGCAGTTATAGCGGGAGCTACAATGAGCAGTTCTTC
TRBV7-3,TRBJ2-7,TRBD1,NA,CASSLRSDGQDGPYEQYF,TGTGCCAGCAGCTTAAGGAGTGACGGACAGGACGGTCCCTACGAGCAGTACTTC
TRBV10-3,TRBJ1-1,TRBD1,NA,CAISEFSIGTVINTEAFF,TGTGCCATCAGTGAATTTTCGATAGGGACAGTTATCAACACTGAAGCTTTCTTT
TRBV11-3,TRBJ2-1,TRBD2,NA,CASSTGTSGRNEQFF,TGTGCCAGCAGTACTGGGACTAGCGGGAGGAATGAGCAGTTCTTC
TRBV6-5,TRBJ1-1,NA,NA,CASSDKAEAFF,TGTGCCAGCAGTGACAAAGCTGAAGCTTTCTTT
TRBV5-8,TRBJ2-1,NA,NA,CASSSPGERYNEQFF,TGTGCCAGCAGCTCCCCCGGGGAACGGTACAATGAGCAGTTCTTC
TRBV6-6,TRBJ1-4,NA,NA,CAARWPLNEKLFF,TGTGCCGCGAGGTGGCCGCTAAATGAAAAACTGTTTTTT
TRBV7-9,TRBJ2-3,TRBD2,once,CASSFVGGGTDTQYF,TGTGCCAGCAGCTTCGTTGGCGGGGGAACAGATACGCAGTATTTT
TRBV28,TRBJ2-7,NA,NA,CASSNGGTYEQYF,TGTGCCAGCAGTAACGGGGGAACCTACGAGCAGTACTTC
TRBV4-2,TRBJ1-1,NA,NA,CASSGITHGHPNTEAFF,TGTGCCAGCAGTGGAATTACTCATGGACATCCGAACACTGAAGCTTTCTTT
TRBV15,TRBJ2-2,NA,NA,CATSRVAGDTGELFF,TGTGCCACCAGCAGAGTTGCAGGGGACACCGGGGAGCTGTTTTTT
TRBV11-2,TRBJ1-1,NA,NA,CASSLVAGLNTEAFF,TGTGCCAGCAGCTTAGTGGCAGGCTTGAACACTGAAGCTTTCTTT
TRBV4-1,TRBJ1-3,NA,NA,CASSQDHVGSSGNTIYF,TGCGCCAGCAGCCAAGATCACGTTGGGAGCTCTGGAAACACCATATATTTT
TRBV30,TRBJ1-1,TRBD1,NA,CAWRVGTAYTEAFF,TGTGCCTGGAGGGTCGGGACAGCGTACACTGAAGCTTTCTTT
TRBV27,TRBJ2-1,NA,NA,CASSWYGVSSYNEQFF,TGTGCCAGCAGTTGGTACGGGGTAAGCTCCTACAATGAGCAGTTCTTC
TRBV29-1,TRBJ2-3,NA,NA,CSAHGPQGYGTDTQYF,TGCAGCGCCCATGGCCCCCAGGGATATGGTACAGATACGCAGTATTTT
TRBV5-8,TRBJ1-5,NA,NA,CASSVSGQPQHF,TGTGCCAGCAGCGTCTCCGGTCAGCCCCAGCATTTT
TRBV6-5,TRBJ2-7,NA,NA,CASSYSEGGYEQYF,TGTGCCAGCAGTTACTCGGAAGGGGGCTACGAGCAGTACTTC
TRBV11-2,TRBJ1-6,NA,NA,CASSFWGGAGESPLHF,TGTGCCAGCAGCTTTTGGGGAGGGGCAGGAGAGTCACCCCTCCACTTT